This entry features one T cell receptor (beta chain) sequence. The sample holds many counts of this clonotype. Its antigen is unknown. No much larger clone is present one base from it, and per-base qualities are unavailable. Hyperthyroidism was defined as stable when no progression to ophthalmopathy occurred within 18 months of follow-up. Hyperthyroidism patients were newly diagnosed, with disease duration under 2 months, and aged 18 to 65 years. Patients with other autoimmune diseases, uncontrolled infections, pregnancy or lactation were excluded from the study. Clinical symptoms, serum thyroxine, TRAb, thyroid ultrasound and orbital computed tomography were used for diagnosis. Ficoll-Paque density gradient centrifugation was used to isolate PBMCs from 9.5 to 10 ml of fresh peripheral blood. Trizol reagent was used to extract the total RNA, and its quality was then checked on an Agilent 2100 Bioanalyzer.

The data originate from a study of Graves' ophthalmopathy and Graves' hyperthyroidism (dated by TCRdb to between 2017 and 2018). As for the study more broadly: Peripheral blood samples were taken at the time of initial diagnosis, before any treatment was given. A discovery set of 100 patients (43 ophthalmopathy, fewer than 60 stable hyperthyroidism) was enrolled to explore V-J signatures distinguishing ophthalmopathy from hyperthyroidism. In total, 135 blood samples were TCR-sequenced: approximately 42 ophthalmopathy, about 75 hyperthyroidism and approximately 17 hyperthyroidism-to-ophthalmopathy patients. Following sample collection, hyperthyroidism patients were given methimazole at a starting dose of 30 mg daily, and ophthalmopathy patients were given high-dose intravenous methylprednisolone. In five or six hyperthyroidism patients, the T-cell repertoires found in thyroid tissue were compared with those found in blood. An independent validation cohort comprised 18 hyperthyroidism patients and 15 to 17 patients who later progressed from hyperthyroidism to ophthalmopathy. The study used TCR beta repertoire signatures to distinguish Graves' ophthalmopathy from Graves' hyperthyroidism and to predict progression to ophthalmopathy.

V was cut back by 10 bases and J by 5 bases, leaving a gap of 20 bases between them. The CDR3 spans 14 residues, from the cysteine through the phenylalanine. Of all the DNA, just the CDR3 is kept, 42 bases in frame from base 1. CDR1 and CDR2, looked up from the germline V gene (reference sequence), are MNHEY and SMNVEV. Paper-wide results and their limitations: Sample size was not predetermined statistically, and investigators were not blinded to group allocation. In validation, the model predicted ophthalmopathy progression with about 71% sensitivity and around 72% specificity; some twelve predicted patients were CT-confirmed with GO in a median of about 7.1 months. In cross-validation, the 13-signature model distinguished ophthalmopathy from stable hyperthyroidism with almost 90% sensitivity and around 81% specificity, and in the test set the corresponding values were about 80% and 75%. Among expanded thyroid clonotypes with frequency above 0.001, most also showed up in blood, which suggests that blood repertoires may reflect the thyroid immune response.

TCR beta CDR3 regions were amplified from RNA transcripts for repertoire sequencing. The first round was an RT-PCR using HTBI primers with the Qiagen OneStep RT-PCR kit, and this first round was followed by a second-round multiplex PCR, then size selection and purification. Libraries were sequenced on an Illumina HiSeq2000 using paired-end 100 bp reads. The original methods were these. SOAPnuke was used to process the reads, throwing out any read that had adapters, had uncalled bases, had a mean Phred below 15, or lacked an exact constant-primer or identifier match. High-quality paired reads were merged with COPE v1.2.5. Each unique nucleotide sequence was defined as a clonotype, and clonotypes were aligned to IMGT TRB V, D and J references with MiTCR v1.1. The analysis was limited to V-J combinations with a frequency above 0.0001, which together covered 99% to 99.2% of the repertoires. A TCR clonal expansion and chaos score per V-J combination was defined as the ratio of F50 clonal expansion to chaos observed in the TCRdist matrix. Welch's t-statistics and random forest were used to reduce the features to some 13 V-J combinations, which were then used as input to a naive Bayes classifier. The similarity between thyroid and blood repertoires was quantified using the Morisita-Horn index. The raw public data were reprocessed by TCRdb itself: fastp quality trimming at Q25, MiXCR clonotype calling, in-frame beta chains only. Each CDR3 protein gets just one entry, which takes the most common genes and DNA from the rows behind it. Clone size and V and J calls follow TCRdb, not the original study. The sample includes a few hundred thousand distinct CDR3 sequences, with 17% observed a single time. Clones ranked in the top ten supply roughly 2.6% of the sample.

Sequenced input: peripheral blood. The chain uses TRBV27 and TRBJ2-5; TRBD2 might be the D gene, on 7 matching bases. This clonotype originated in an adult woman with stable Graves' hyperthyroidism. Here is the DNA: TGTGCCACCAACAAAGGGGGGGTAGGGGAGACCCAGTACTTC. Translated, this is CATNKGGVGETQYF.